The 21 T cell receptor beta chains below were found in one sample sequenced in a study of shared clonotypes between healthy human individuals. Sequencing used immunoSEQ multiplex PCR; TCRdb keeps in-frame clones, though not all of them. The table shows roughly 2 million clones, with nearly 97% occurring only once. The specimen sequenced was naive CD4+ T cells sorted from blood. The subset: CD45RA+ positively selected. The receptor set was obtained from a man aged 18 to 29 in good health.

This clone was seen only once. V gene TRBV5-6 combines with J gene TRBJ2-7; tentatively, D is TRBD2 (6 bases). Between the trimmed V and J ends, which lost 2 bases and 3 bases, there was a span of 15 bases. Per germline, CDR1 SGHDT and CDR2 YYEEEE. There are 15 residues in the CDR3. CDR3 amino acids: CASSFFAGKSYEQYF. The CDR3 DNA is TGTGCCAGCAGCTTTTTTGCGGGGAAGAGCTACGAGCAGTACTTC. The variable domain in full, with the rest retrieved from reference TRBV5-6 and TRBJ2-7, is DAGVTQSPTHLIKTRGQQVTLRCSPKSGHDTVSWYQQALGQGPQFIFQYYEEEERQRGNFPDRFSGHQFPNYSSELNVNALLLGDSALYLCASSFFAGKSYEQYFGPGTRLTVT.

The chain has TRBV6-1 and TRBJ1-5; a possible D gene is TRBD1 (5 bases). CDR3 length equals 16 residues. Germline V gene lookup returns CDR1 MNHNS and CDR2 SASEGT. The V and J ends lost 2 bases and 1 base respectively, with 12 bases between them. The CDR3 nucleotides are TGTGCCAGCAGTGAAAAGGGACGAGGGAGCAATCAGCCCCAGCATTTT. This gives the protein CASSEKGRGSNQPQHF.

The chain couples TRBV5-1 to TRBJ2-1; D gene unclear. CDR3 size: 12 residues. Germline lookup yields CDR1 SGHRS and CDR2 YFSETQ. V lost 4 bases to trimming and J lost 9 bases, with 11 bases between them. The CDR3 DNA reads TGCGCCAGCAGCGCAACCTATCCTGAGCAGTTCTTC. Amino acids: CASSATYPEQFF.

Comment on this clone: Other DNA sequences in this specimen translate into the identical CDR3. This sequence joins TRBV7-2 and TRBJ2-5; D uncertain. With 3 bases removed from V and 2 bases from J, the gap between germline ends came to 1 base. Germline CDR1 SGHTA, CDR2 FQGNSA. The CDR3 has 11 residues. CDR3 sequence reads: CASSLQETQYF. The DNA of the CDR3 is TGTGCCAGCAGCTTGCAAGAGACCCAGTACTTC.

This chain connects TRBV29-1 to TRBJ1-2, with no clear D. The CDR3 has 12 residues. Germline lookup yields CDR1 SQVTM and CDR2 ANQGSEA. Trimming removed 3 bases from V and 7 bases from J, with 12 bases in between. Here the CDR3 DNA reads TGCAGCGTTGACGGGCAGCCCCGTGGCTACACCTTC. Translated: CSVDGQPRGYTF. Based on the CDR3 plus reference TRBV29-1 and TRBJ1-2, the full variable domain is SAVISQKPSRDICQRGTSLTIQCQVDSQVTMMFWYRQQPGQSLTLIATANQGSEATYESGFVIDKFPISRPNLTFSTLTVSNMSPEDSSIYLCSVDGQPRGYTFGSGTRLTVV.

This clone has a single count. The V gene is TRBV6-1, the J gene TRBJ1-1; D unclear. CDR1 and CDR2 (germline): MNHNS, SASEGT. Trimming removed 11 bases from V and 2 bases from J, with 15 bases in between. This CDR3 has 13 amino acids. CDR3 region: CAARQYRNTEAFF. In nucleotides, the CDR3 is TGTGCCGCCAGACAATATAGAAACACTGAAGCTTTCTTT.

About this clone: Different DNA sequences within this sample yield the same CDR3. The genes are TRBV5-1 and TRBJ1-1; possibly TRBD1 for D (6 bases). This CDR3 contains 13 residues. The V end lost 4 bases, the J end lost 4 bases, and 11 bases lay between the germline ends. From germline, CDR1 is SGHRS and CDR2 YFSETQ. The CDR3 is CASSPLGGTEAFF. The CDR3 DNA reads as TGCGCCAGCAGCCCCTTAGGGGGCACTGAAGCTTTCTTT.

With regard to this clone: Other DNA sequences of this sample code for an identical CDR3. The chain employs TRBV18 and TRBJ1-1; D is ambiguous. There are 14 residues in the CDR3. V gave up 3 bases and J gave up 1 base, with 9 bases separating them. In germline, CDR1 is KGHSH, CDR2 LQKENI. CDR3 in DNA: TGTGCCAGCTCACCTACGACGGGGAACACTGAAGCTTTCTTT. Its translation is CASSPTTGNTEAFF.

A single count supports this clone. The CDR3 protein is CASSFTGGAGNTIYF. CDR3 nucleotide sequence: TGTGCCAGCAGCTTCACAGGGGGCGCCGGAAACACCATATATTTT. V is TRBV7-9 and J is TRBJ1-3; 9 bases line up with TRBD1. V lost 3 bases, J lost 4 bases, and 4 bases stayed unmatched. The CDR3 sequence is 15 residues long. In germline, CDR1 is SEHNR, CDR2 FQNEAQ (reference sequence).

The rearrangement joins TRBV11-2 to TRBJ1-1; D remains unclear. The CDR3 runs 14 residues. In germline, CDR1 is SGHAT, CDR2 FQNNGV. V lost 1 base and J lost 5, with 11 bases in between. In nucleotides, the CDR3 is TGTGCCAGCAGCTTAGTAGATCGTGGGACTGAAGCTTTCTTT. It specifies CASSLVDRGTEAFF.

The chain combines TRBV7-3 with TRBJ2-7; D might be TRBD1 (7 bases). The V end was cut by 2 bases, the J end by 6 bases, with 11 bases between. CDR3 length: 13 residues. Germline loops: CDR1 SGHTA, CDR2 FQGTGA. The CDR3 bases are TGTGCCAGCAGCTTAGGAGGGGGCGGCGAGCAGTACTTC. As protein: CASSLGGGGEQYF. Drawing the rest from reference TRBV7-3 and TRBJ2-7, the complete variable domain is GAGVSQTPSNKVTEKGKYVELRCDPISGHTALYWYRQSLGQGPEFLIYFQGTGAADDSGLPNDRFFAVRPEGSVSTLKIQRTERGDSAVYLCASSLGGGGEQYFGPGTRLTVT.

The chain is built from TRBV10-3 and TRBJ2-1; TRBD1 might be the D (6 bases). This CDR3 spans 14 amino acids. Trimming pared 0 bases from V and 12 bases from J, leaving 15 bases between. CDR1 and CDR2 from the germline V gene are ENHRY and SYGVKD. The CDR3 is CAISESGVGASQFF. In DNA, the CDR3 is TGTGCCATCAGTGAGTCTGGGGTGGGGGCCTCGCAGTTCTTC.

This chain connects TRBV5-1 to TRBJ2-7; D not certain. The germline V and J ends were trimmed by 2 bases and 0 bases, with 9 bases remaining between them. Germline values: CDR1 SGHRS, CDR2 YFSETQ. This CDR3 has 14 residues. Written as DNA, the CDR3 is TGCGCCAGCAGCTTTGCGGAAGGCTCCTACGAGCAGTACTTC. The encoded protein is CASSFAEGSYEQYF. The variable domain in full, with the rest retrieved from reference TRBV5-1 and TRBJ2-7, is KAGVTQTPRYLIKTRGQQVTLSCSPISGHRSVSWYQQTPGQGLQFLFEYFSETQRNKGNFPGRFSGRQFSNSRSEMNVSTLELGDSALYLCASSFAEGSYEQYFGPGTRLTVT.

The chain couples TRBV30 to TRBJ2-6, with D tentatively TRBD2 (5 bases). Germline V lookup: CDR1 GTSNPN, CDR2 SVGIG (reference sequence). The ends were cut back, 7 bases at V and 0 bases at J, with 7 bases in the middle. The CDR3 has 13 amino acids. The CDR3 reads CALRDSGANVLTF. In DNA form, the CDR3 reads TGTGCCTTACGGGACTCTGGGGCCAACGTCCTGACTTTC.

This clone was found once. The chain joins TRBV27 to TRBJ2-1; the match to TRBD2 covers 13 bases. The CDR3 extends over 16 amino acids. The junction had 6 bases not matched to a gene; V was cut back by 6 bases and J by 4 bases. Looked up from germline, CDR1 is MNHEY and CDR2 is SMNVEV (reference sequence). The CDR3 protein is CASSGRTSGRYNEQFF. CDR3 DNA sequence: TGTGCCAGCAGCGGTCGGACTAGCGGGAGATACAATGAGCAGTTCTTC.

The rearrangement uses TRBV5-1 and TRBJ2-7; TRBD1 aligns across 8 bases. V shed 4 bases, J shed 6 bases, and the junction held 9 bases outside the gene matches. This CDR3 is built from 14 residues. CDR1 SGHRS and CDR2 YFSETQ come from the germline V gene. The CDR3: CASSPGQGSSEQYF. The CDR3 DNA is TGCGCCAGCAGCCCCGGACAGGGAAGTAGCGAGCAGTACTTC. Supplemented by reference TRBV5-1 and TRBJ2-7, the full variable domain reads KAGVTQTPRYLIKTRGQQVTLSCSPISGHRSVSWYQQTPGQGLQFLFEYFSETQRNKGNFPGRFSGRQFSNSRSEMNVSTLELGDSALYLCASSPGQGSSEQYFGPGTRLTVT.

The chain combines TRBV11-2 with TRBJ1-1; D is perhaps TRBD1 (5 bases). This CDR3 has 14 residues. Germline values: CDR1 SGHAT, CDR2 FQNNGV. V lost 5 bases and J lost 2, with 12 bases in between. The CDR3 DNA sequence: TGTGCCAGCAGCGAGGGTGGGGGTAACACTGAAGCTTTCTTT. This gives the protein CASSEGGGNTEAFF.

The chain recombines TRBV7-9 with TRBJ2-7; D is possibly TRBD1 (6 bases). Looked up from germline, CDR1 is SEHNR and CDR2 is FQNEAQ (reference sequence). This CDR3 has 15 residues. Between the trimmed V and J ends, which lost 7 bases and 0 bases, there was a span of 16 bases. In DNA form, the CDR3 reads TGTGCCAGCACCCCAGGGGCAGGGACCTCCTACGAGCAGTACTTC. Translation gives CASTPGAGTSYEQYF.

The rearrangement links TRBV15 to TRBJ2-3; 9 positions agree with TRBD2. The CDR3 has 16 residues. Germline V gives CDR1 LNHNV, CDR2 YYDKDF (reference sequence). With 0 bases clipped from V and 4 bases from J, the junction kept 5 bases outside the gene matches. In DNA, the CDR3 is TGTGCCACCAGCAGAGACCCGGGACTAGCTGCAGATACGCAGTATTTT. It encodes CATSRDPGLAADTQYF.

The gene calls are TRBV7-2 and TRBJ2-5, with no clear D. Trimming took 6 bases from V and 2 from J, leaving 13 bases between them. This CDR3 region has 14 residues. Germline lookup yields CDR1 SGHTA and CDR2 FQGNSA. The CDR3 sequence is CASRSRSEQETQYF. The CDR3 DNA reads TGTGCCAGCAGATCCCGATCGGAACAAGAGACCCAGTACTTC. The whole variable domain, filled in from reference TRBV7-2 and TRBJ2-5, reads GAGVSQSPSNKVTEKGKDVELRCDPISGHTALYWYRQSLGQGLEFLIYFQGNSAPDKSGLPSDRFSAERTGGSVSTLTIQRTQQEDSAVYLCASRSRSEQETQYFGPGTRLLVL.

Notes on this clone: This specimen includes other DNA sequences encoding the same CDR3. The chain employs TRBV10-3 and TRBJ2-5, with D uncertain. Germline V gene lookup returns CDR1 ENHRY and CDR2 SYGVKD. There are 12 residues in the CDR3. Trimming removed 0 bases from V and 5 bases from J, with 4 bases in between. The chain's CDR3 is CAISESVETQYF. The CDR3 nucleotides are TGTGCCATCAGTGAGTCAGTGGAGACCCAGTACTTC.